These T cell receptor beta chains were read from a single sample in a study of regulatory dendritic cells for organ transplantation. Sequencing was performed with immunoSEQ multiplex PCR; in TCRdb, only in-frame clones are kept and a portion is missing. Of some 35,000 clones in the sample, about 90% were seen once. Material for sequencing was naive CD8+ T cells from blood. These receptors all come from a human donor in good health. Both conserved end residues are part of each CDR3. The order of the fields is D gene, clone size, J gene, V gene, CDR3 protein, CDR3 DNA. D genes are given only for firm matches. Clone size, where shown, is once, few, many, or a class for clones that have expanded.

NA | NA | TRBJ2-5 | TRBV7-8 | CASSFSQETQYF | TGTGCCAGCAGCTTCTCCCAAGAGACCCAGTACTTC
TRBD2 | NA | TRBJ2-7 | TRBV7-9 | CASSKASGLYEQYF | TGTGCCAGCAGCAAGGCTAGCGGACTCTACGAGCAGTACTTC
TRBD1 | NA | TRBJ1-2 | TRBV10-1 | CASREGQELYGYTF | TGCGCCAGCAGGGAGGGACAGGAGCTCTATGGCTACACCTTC
NA | NA | TRBJ1-2 | TRBV19 | CASTPGGGQYYGYTF | TGTGCCAGTACCCCGGGCGGGGGGCAATACTATGGCTACACCTTC
NA | NA | TRBJ2-5 | TRBV25-1 | CASGAVGNQETQYF | TGTGCCAGCGGTGCGGTGGGGAACCAAGAGACCCAGTACTTC
NA | NA | TRBJ1-2 | TRBV5-6 | CASSGGLIYGYTF | TGTGCCAGCAGCGGAGGGCTGATCTATGGCTACACCTTC
NA | NA | TRBJ2-7 | TRBV10-3 | CATLPRGFGEQYF | TGTGCCACCCTCCCCCGGGGGTTCGGCGAGCAGTACTTC
NA | few | TRBJ1-1 | TRBV7-9 | CASSNRNTEAFF | TGTGCCAGCAGCAACAGGAACACTGAAGCTTTCTTT
NA | NA | TRBJ2-7 | TRBV30 | CAWSVPGPEQYF | TGTGCCTGGAGTGTTCCGGGGCCCGAGCAGTACTTC
NA | NA | TRBJ2-6 | TRBV27 | CASSLASSTGANVLTF | TGTGCCAGCAGCTTGGCTTCCAGCACTGGGGCCAACGTCCTGACTTTC
TRBD2 | NA | TRBJ2-7 | TRBV5-1 | CASSLRGGVHEQYF | TGCGCCAGCAGCTTACGGGGAGGGGTCCACGAGCAGTACTTC
NA | NA | TRBJ1-4 | TRBV9 | CASSGGETNEKLFF | TGTGCCAGCAGCGGGGGGGAGACTAATGAAAAACTGTTTTTT
NA | NA | TRBJ2-7 | TRBV4-2 | CASSQGGTYEQYF | TGTGCCAGCAGCCAGGGAGGTACCTACGAGCAGTACTTC
TRBD2 | NA | TRBJ2-1 | TRBV7-3 | CASSYPPGGKNEQFF | TGTGCCAGCAGTTACCCCCCGGGGGGGAAGAATGAGCAGTTCTTC
TRBD1 | NA | TRBJ1-5 | TRBV27 | CASSLSTGANQPQHF | TGTGCCAGCAGTTTATCAACAGGGGCTAATCAGCCCCAGCATTTT
NA | NA | TRBJ1-5 | TRBV28 | CASSLLSRVPQPQHF | TGTGCCAGCAGTTTATTGTCCCGGGTCCCACAGCCCCAGCATTTT
TRBD2 | NA | TRBJ2-5 | TRBV9 | CASSVAAGGVETQYF | TGTGCCAGCAGCGTAGCGGCGGGGGGCGTAGAGACCCAGTACTTC
NA | NA | TRBJ2-7 | TRBV7-3 | CASSLEPGAPYEQYF | TGTGCCAGCAGCTTAGAGCCGGGCGCCCCCTACGAGCAGTACTTC
NA | NA | TRBJ2-5 | TRBV28 | CASSLSKETQYF | TGTGCCAGCAGTTTGTCCAAAGAGACCCAGTACTTC
NA | NA | TRBJ1-2 | TRBV7-9 | CASSPKAADTVNYGYTF | TGTGCCAGCAGCCCCAAGGCGGCAGATACTGTGAACTATGGCTACACCTTC
NA | NA | TRBJ2-2 | TRBV27 | CASRYSGTNTGELFF | TGTGCCAGCAGATACTCCGGGACGAACACCGGGGAGCTGTTTTTT
NA | NA | TRBJ1-5 | TRBV13 | CASSLRRGQPQHF | TGTGCCAGCAGCTTAAGGAGGGGGCAGCCCCAGCATTTT
TRBD1 | NA | TRBJ1-2 | TRBV16 | CASSQRGPNYGYTF | TGTGCCAGCAGCCAAAGGGGGCCTAACTATGGCTACACCTTC
TRBD1 | NA | TRBJ2-7 | TRBV15 | CATSFSTGTAPYEQYF | TGTGCCACCAGCTTTTCGACCGGGACAGCCCCTTACGAGCAGTACTTC
TRBD1 | NA | TRBJ2-7 | TRBV7-3 | CASSWTGTGGSEQYF | TGTGCCAGCAGCTGGACCGGGACAGGGGGAAGTGAGCAGTACTTC
TRBD2 | NA | TRBJ2-7 | TRBV4-3 | CASSPTSGRESEQYF | TGCGCCAGCAGCCCCACTAGCGGGAGGGAGTCCGAGCAGTACTTC
NA | NA | TRBJ1-2 | TRBV4-1 | CASSPSSFYGYTF | TGCGCCAGCAGCCCGTCTTCCTTCTATGGCTACACCTTC
TRBD2 | NA | TRBJ2-1 | TRBV7-6 | CASSSPGGVYNEQFF | TGTGCCAGCAGCAGCCCGGGGGGAGTCTACAATGAGCAGTTCTTC
NA | NA | TRBJ2-1 | TRBV14 | CASSLVDAPLNNEQFF | TGTGCCAGCAGCCTCGTGGACGCCCCACTCAACAATGAGCAGTTCTTC
NA | NA | TRBJ1-5 | TRBV11-2 | CASSLNSPQAPNQPQHF | TGTGCCAGCAGCTTAAATTCCCCGCAGGCTCCCAATCAGCCCCAGCATTTT
NA | NA | TRBJ2-3 | TRBV30 | CAWSSEVSSTDTQYF | TGTGCCTGGAGTTCAGAGGTCTCTAGCACAGATACGCAGTATTTT
NA | NA | TRBJ2-5 | TRBV4-1 | CASSQGTVQEIQYF | TGCGCCAGCAGCCAAGGAACGGTCCAAGAGATCCAGTACTTC
NA | once | TRBJ1-1 | TRBV30 | CAWSVPPEAFF | TGTGCCTGGAGTGTACCACCTGAAGCTTTCTTT
NA | NA | TRBJ2-5 | TRBV15 | CATSRAGIQETQYF | TGTGCCACCAGCAGAGCAGGGATCCAAGAGACCCAGTACTTC
NA | NA | TRBJ2-7 | TRBV9 | CASSTAGGHEQYF | TGTGCCAGTTCTACGGCCGGGGGGCACGAGCAGTACTTC
NA | NA | TRBJ1-1 | TRBV7-6 | CASSLPGQEAFF | TGTGCCAGCAGCTTACCGGGACAAGAAGCTTTCTTT
NA | NA | TRBJ1-4 | TRBV4-1 | CASSQAPSYEKLFF | TGCGCCAGCAGCCAAGCCCCGTCCTATGAAAAACTGTTTTTT
NA | NA | TRBJ1-1 | TRBV6-4 | CASSDSAMNTEAFF | TGTGCCAGCAGTGACTCGGCGATGAACACTGAAGCTTTCTTT
TRBD1 | NA | TRBJ2-3 | TRBV28 | CASLTGVLGDTQYF | TGTGCCAGCCTAACAGGGGTGCTTGGAGATACGCAGTATTTT
TRBD1 | NA | TRBJ1-2 | TRBV19 | CASTPGGNINYGYTF | TGTGCCAGTACCCCAGGGGGAAACATTAACTATGGCTACACCTTC